One sample yielded the 20 T cell receptor beta chains listed below, sequenced in a study of cytomegalovirus exposure and HLA in healthy donors. A multiplex PCR was run with 60 Vbeta primers and 13 Jbeta primers. Libraries were prepared by immunoSEQ multiplex PCR; TCRdb keeps only in-frame clonotypes and omits some of them. This table has 95,000 to 150,000 clones, 80% appearing once. Sequencing was performed on PBMCs. These receptors were taken from a man in his fifties in good health and CMV-seronegative.

This clone has more than one count but fewer than ten. The chain couples TRBV5-4 to TRBJ1-2; 7 bases match TRBD1. This CDR3 region has 14 residues. The germline V gene has CDR1 SGHNT and CDR2 YYREEE (reference sequence). The V segment lost 3 bases and the J segment 4 bases; nucleotides outside the gene matches: 6. CDR3 loop: CASSSEGAGYGYTF. The CDR3 DNA reads as TGTGCCAGCAGCTCGGAGGGGGCTGGCTATGGCTACACCTTC.

This clone was detected only a few times. The chain uses TRBV7-8 and TRBJ2-1; 12 nucleotides agree with TRBD2. With 4 bases clipped from V and 5 bases from J, the junction kept 3 bases outside the gene matches. Germline V gene data show CDR1 as SGHVS and CDR2 as FQNEAQ. CDR3 length: 15 amino acids. CDR3 DNA: TGTGCCAGCAGCTCGACTAGCGGGGGCCACAATGAGCAGTTCTTC. Its translation: CASSSTSGGHNEQFF.

The chain uses TRBV30 and TRBJ1-5, with unresolved D. Germline V gene sequence: CDR1 GTSNPN, CDR2 SVGIG (reference sequence). The length of the CDR3 is 13 residues. The germline V and J ends were trimmed by 4 bases and 5 bases, with 12 bases remaining between them. CDR3 sequence (DNA): TGTGCCTGGACGTCGACAAGTGATCAGCCCCAGCATTTT. Protein product: CAWTSTSDQPQHF.

The rearrangement uses TRBV27 and TRBJ2-3; no clear D gene. Germline CDR1 MNHEY, CDR2 SMNVEV (reference sequence). Trimming stripped 3 bases from V and 3 bases from J, with 19 bases between. The CDR3 extends over 17 amino acids. The CDR3 nucleotides read TGTGCCAGCAGTTTCCACCAACCCCCTGACATAACAGATACGCAGTATTTT. Translated, it gives CASSFHQPPDITDTQYF.

The chain employs TRBV28 and TRBJ2-1; perhaps TRBD1 as D (5 bases). The V gene lost 5 bases and the J gene lost 7 bases, with 18 bases spanning the gap. This CDR3 region has 15 residues. Germline V CDR1 and CDR2: MDHEN, SYDVKM. The CDR3 reads CASSPQGPTLNEQFF. CDR3 bases: TGTGCCAGCAGTCCCCAGGGTCCCACCTTAAATGAGCAGTTCTTC.

J is TRBJ2-5 and V is TRBV7-3, with unresolved D. Germline V lookup: CDR1 SGHTA, CDR2 FQGTGA. Trimming took 2 bases from V and 1 from J, leaving 5 bases between them. The CDR3 covers 13 residues. The CDR3 sequence is CASSLSVQETQYF. In DNA form, the CDR3 reads TGTGCCAGCAGCTTATCAGTCCAAGAGACCCAGTACTTC.

V is TRBV7-3 and J is TRBJ1-5, with TRBD1 identical over 9 bases. This CDR3 has 17 residues. Germline-derived CDR1 and CDR2 are SGHTA and FQGTGA. V lost 3 bases to trimming and J lost 3 bases; unmatched junction nucleotides: 9. CDR3 region: CASSFPGTGPINQPQHF. The CDR3 DNA sequence: TGTGCCAGCAGCTTCCCCGGGACAGGGCCAATCAATCAGCCCCAGCATTTT.

The V and J genes are TRBV19 and TRBJ2-5; 11 nucleotides align to TRBD2. The germline CDR1 and CDR2 sequences are LNHDA and SQIVND (reference sequence). V lost 5 bases and J lost 5; bases outside the gene matches: 4. The CDR3 consists of 14 residues. The CDR3 reads CASSRLAGLETQYF. CDR3 bases: TGTGCCAGTAGTCGACTAGCGGGACTGGAGACCCAGTACTTC.

J is TRBJ1-5 and V is TRBV28, with a weak D call TRBD1 (6 bases). The CDR3 sequence is 14 residues long. V gave up 8 bases and J gave up 1 base, with 12 bases separating them. Germline-derived CDR1 and CDR2 are MDHEN and SYDVKM. CDR3 in DNA: TGTGCCAGCGGACTCGGACAGAGCAATCAGCCCCAGCATTTT. Translated, it gives CASGLGQSNQPQHF.

J is TRBJ2-2 and V is TRBV7-8; D gene uncertain. V lost 5 bases, J lost 2 bases, and 12 bases lay in between. The CDR3 contains 15 residues. Germline V lookup: CDR1 SGHVS, CDR2 FQNEAQ. CDR3 amino acids: CASSPARANTGELFF. Written as DNA, the CDR3 is TGTGCCAGCAGCCCTGCCCGCGCCAACACCGGGGAGCTGTTTTTT.

V is TRBV7-2 and J is TRBJ1-1; perhaps TRBD1 as D (6 bases). This CDR3 spans 14 amino acids. The V end lost 5 bases, the J end lost 7 bases, and 17 bases lay between the germline ends. Germline V gene lookup returns CDR1 SGHTA and CDR2 FQGNSA. CDR3 region: CASSINGQPFEAFF. The CDR3, as DNA: TGTGCCAGCAGCATAAACGGACAGCCGTTTGAAGCTTTCTTT. The entire variable domain, with the rest obtained from reference TRBV7-2 and TRBJ1-1, is as follows: GAGVSQSPSNKVTEKGKDVELRCDPISGHTALYWYRQSLGQGLEFLIYFQGNSAPDKSGLPSDRFSAERTGGSVSTLTIQRTQQEDSAVYLCASSINGQPFEAFFGQGTRLTVV.

V is TRBV5-6 and J is TRBJ2-1; 10 bases line up with TRBD2. Germline V gives CDR1 SGHDT, CDR2 YYEEEE. This CDR3 has 19 amino acids. J was trimmed by 0 bases and V by 0 bases; bases with no gene match: 9. Here the CDR3 reads CASSLVLAGAISSYNEQFF. The DNA of the CDR3 is TGTGCCAGCAGCTTGGTTCTAGCGGGGGCCATTAGCTCCTACAATGAGCAGTTCTTC.

The V gene is TRBV5-1, the J gene TRBJ2-1; 9 bases line up with TRBD1. This CDR3 region has 19 residues. V lost 4 bases to trimming and J lost 8 bases; unmatched junction nucleotides: 22. Per germline, CDR1 SGHRS and CDR2 YFSETQ. The CDR3 loop reads CASSPMVPELGTGSDEQFF. CDR3 nucleotide sequence: TGCGCCAGCAGCCCGATGGTCCCGGAACTCGGGACAGGGTCCGATGAGCAGTTCTTC.

This sequence joins TRBV18 and TRBJ1-5; a weak D match, TRBD1 (6 bases). Per germline, CDR1 KGHSH and CDR2 LQKENI. Trimming left V 2 bases short and J 0 bases short, with 8 bases between. This CDR3 spans 15 amino acids. The CDR3 nucleotides read TGTGCCAGCTCACCAGGGGGCCTTAGCAATCAGCCCCAGCATTTT. This translates into CASSPGGLSNQPQHF.

The chain uses TRBV5-4 and TRBJ2-2; perhaps TRBD2 as D (6 bases). Per the germline V gene, CDR1 is SGHNT and CDR2 is YYREEE (reference sequence). The CDR3 spans 15 residues. Trimming removed 4 bases from V and 3 bases from J, with 13 bases in between. CDR3 sequence (DNA): TGTGCCAGCAGCCCGGGGGTAATGGACACCGGGGAGCTGTTTTTT. Translation: CASSPGVMDTGELFF.

The chain has TRBV25-1 and TRBJ2-4; the match to TRBD2 covers 13 bases. The ends lost 4 bases at V and 6 bases at J; junction bases unmatched: 0. This CDR3 is built from 14 residues. CDR1 is MGHDK and CDR2 is SYGVNS in the germline V gene. CDR3 sequence (DNA): TGTGCCAGCAGTGGGACTAGCGGGAGAAACATTCAGTACTTC. Its protein product is CASSGTSGRNIQYF.

The rearrangement joins TRBV6-1 to TRBJ1-1; D is uncertain. Trimming took off 2 bases at V and 11 bases at J, with 15 bases between the two ends. The CDR3 runs to 13 residues. Germline CDR1 MNHNS, CDR2 SASEGT. The CDR3: CASSESKMRSAFF. The CDR3, as DNA: TGTGCCAGCAGTGAAAGTAAAATGCGTAGTGCTTTCTTT.

The table lists this clone with a count of one. The CDR3, as DNA: TGTGCCACCAGCAGAGCCGGGGTACAGGGGGCTGCCTACGAGCAGTACTTC. Translating it yields CATSRAGVQGAAYEQYF. This chain connects TRBV15 to TRBJ2-7, with TRBD1 matching 9 bases. The CDR3 loop spans 17 amino acids. Germline lookup yields CDR1 LNHNV and CDR2 YYDKDF (reference sequence). The J segment lost 2 bases and the V segment lost 1 base, leaving 9 bases of the junction unmatched.

The CDR3 region has the DNA TGTGCCAGCAGTTACCAGGGGAACTATGGCTACACCTTC. It translates to CASSYQGNYGYTF. The chain employs TRBV6-5 and TRBJ1-2, with D possibly being TRBD1 (6 bases). The CDR3 loop spans 13 amino acids. Trimming removed 2 bases at V and 2 bases at J, with 6 bases between. Per germline, CDR1 MNHEY and CDR2 SVGAGI.

Notes on this clone: One junction end disagrees with the germline gene, perhaps due to a read error. The CDR3 here is CASNLMAENTEAFF. Here the CDR3 DNA reads TGTGCCAGCAACTTAATGGCGGAGAACACTGAAGCTTTCTTT. The gene calls are TRBV7-3 and TRBJ1-1; D ambiguous. This CDR3 contains 14 residues. Germline CDR1 is SGHTA and CDR2 is FQGTGA.